This passage covers 29 T cell receptor beta chains from one sample sequenced in a study of response to subunit inactivated influenza vaccine. TCRdb recomputed calls from the RT-PCR reads with MiXCR, one row per CDR3 protein. The sample shows 600,000 to 850,000 distinct CDR3 sequences, around 15% of them seen only once. The specimen was PBMCs from blood, collected less than 15 days before vaccination. The receptors were sampled from a man aged 50 to 59 who received an inactivated influenza vaccine.

The sample holds a few counts of this clonotype. The CDR3 nucleotides are TGTGCCAGCAGCAGCTTGGACAGGGGACAAGAGACCCAGTACTTC. Translating gives CASSSLDRGQETQYF. The chain couples TRBV14 to TRBJ2-5, with TRBD1 matching over 9 bases. With V trimmed by 5 bases and J by 2 bases, 6 bases remained unmatched. The CDR3 length is 15 residues. Germline V gene sequence: CDR1 SGHDN, CDR2 FVKESK.

This clonotype was recorded a few times. This chain links TRBV7-2 with TRBJ2-7, with 10 bases matching TRBD1. J lost 5 bases, V lost 7 bases, and 8 bases had no gene match. This CDR3 comprises 14 residues. CDR1 and CDR2 (germline): SGHTA, FQGNSA. The CDR3 here is CASKRDRGRDEQYF. For the CDR3, the DNA is TGTGCCAGCAAAAGGGACAGGGGAAGGGACGAGCAGTACTTC. The full variable domain, completed using reference TRBV7-2 and TRBJ2-7, is GAGVSQSPSNKVTEKGKDVELRCDPISGHTALYWYRQSLGQGLEFLIYFQGNSAPDKSGLPSDRFSAERTGGSVSTLTIQRTQQEDSAVYLCASKRDRGRDEQYFGPGTRLTVT.

This clonotype has a count of ten or more. The rearrangement uses TRBV7-2 and TRBJ2-1; 11 positions agree with TRBD2. The V gene end was trimmed by 6 bases and the J gene end by 2 bases; junction bases not matched to a gene: 9. CDR1 is SGHTA, CDR2 FQGNSA, per germline. The CDR3 is 17 residues long. CDR3 in amino acids: CASRRLSGRVTYNEQFF. The CDR3 nucleotides read TGTGCCAGCAGACGTCTTAGCGGGAGGGTTACCTACAATGAGCAGTTCTTC.

The V call is TRBV20-1, the J call TRBJ2-3, with D uncertain. The CDR3 extends over 11 amino acids. Trimming removed 4 bases at V and 5 bases at J, with 7 bases between. From germline, CDR1 is DFQATT and CDR2 SNEGSKA (reference sequence). As DNA, the CDR3 is TGCAGTGCTACCTCTAGAGATACGCAGTATTTT. Protein product: CSATSRDTQYF.

The sample holds many counts of this clonotype. V usage is TRBV24-1 and J usage is TRBJ2-1; maybe TRBD2 (5 bases). The CDR3 is made up of 13 amino acids. With 3 bases removed from V and 5 bases from J, the gap between germline ends came to 7 bases. Germline V gene sequence: CDR1 KGHDR, CDR2 SFDVKD. CDR3: CATSDRENNEQFF. Here the CDR3 DNA reads TGTGCCACCAGTGATCGGGAAAACAATGAGCAGTTCTTC.

This clonotype was recorded at least ten times. J is TRBJ2-3 and V is TRBV20-1; tentatively, D is TRBD2 (6 bases). The V gene's germline CDR1 is DFQATT and CDR2 SNEGSKA (reference sequence). The germline V and J ends were trimmed by 6 bases and 1 base, with 14 bases remaining between them. The CDR3 sequence is 14 residues long. CDR3 sequence reads: CSANREMGTDTQYF. In DNA form, the CDR3 reads TGCAGTGCCAACCGGGAGATGGGCACAGATACGCAGTATTTT.

The rearrangement links TRBV20-1 to TRBJ2-1; 8 nucleotides agree with TRBD2. Germline V gene sequence: CDR1 DFQATT, CDR2 SNEGSKA (reference sequence). After removal of 6 bases from V and 6 bases from J, the junction contained 7 bases not matched to a gene. The CDR3 sequence is 13 residues long. The CDR3 sequence: CSAGRAVRNEQFF. The CDR3 nucleotides are TGCAGTGCCGGGAGGGCAGTACGCAATGAGCAGTTCTTC.

This clonotype was detected ten times or more. The chain employs TRBV20-1 and TRBJ1-6; D possibly corresponds to TRBD1 (5 bases). Germline V CDR1 and CDR2: DFQATT, SNEGSKA (reference sequence). Trimming removed 4 bases from V and 3 bases from J, with 10 bases in between. This CDR3 has 14 residues. CDR3 sequence (DNA): TGCAGTGCTATGACAGAGATCTATAATTCACCCCTCCACTTT. Amino acid sequence: CSAMTEIYNSPLHF.

This sequence joins TRBV15 and TRBJ2-7; TRBD1 matches 8 bases. The V and J ends lost 1 base and 2 bases, in that order; junction bases with no gene match: 4. The CDR3 has 15 residues. The germline gives CDR1 LNHNV, CDR2 YYDKDF (reference sequence). Written as DNA, the CDR3 is TGTGCCACCAGCAGAGCCACAGGGGGGACCTACGAGCAGTACTTC. The encoded protein is CATSRATGGTYEQYF.

This clonotype was picked up many times. This chain joins TRBV12-3 or TRBV12-4 and TRBJ2-3, with D possibly being TRBD2 (5 bases). Trimming pared 6 bases from V and 0 bases from J, leaving 16 bases between. The CDR3 is made up of 16 amino acids. CDR3 in amino acids: CASRGEAVLSTDTQYF. For the CDR3, the DNA is TGTGCCAGCAGGGGAGAGGCAGTCCTTAGCACAGATACGCAGTATTTT.

This chain links TRBV5-5 with TRBJ2-1, with 10 bases fitting TRBD2. The CDR3 runs 12 residues. Germline CDR1 is SGHKS and CDR2 is YYEKEE (reference sequence). Trimming took 6 bases from V and 8 from J; bases not matched to a gene: 2. The CDR3 DNA reads as TGTGCCAGCACCCTAGCGGGGGATGAGCAGTTCTTC. This encodes CASTLAGDEQFF.

The J gene is TRBJ2-1, the V gene TRBV20-1; possibly TRBD2 for D (6 bases). The germline V gene has CDR1 DFQATT and CDR2 SNEGSKA (reference sequence). The V and J ends lost 5 bases and 2 bases respectively, with 16 bases between them. This CDR3 region has 15 residues. The CDR3 DNA follows: TGCAGTGCTCCTCCTGGGGGGAGGACCTACAATGAGCAGTTCTTC. Its protein product is CSAPPGGRTYNEQFF.

This clonotype was recorded many times. The CDR3 is CASSYVDSYNEQFF. CDR3 in DNA: TGTGCCAGCAGTTACGTCGACAGTTACAATGAGCAGTTCTTC. This chain links TRBV12-3 or TRBV12-4 with TRBJ2-1; TRBD1 might be the D (5 bases). Trimming removed 4 bases at V and 4 bases at J, with 11 bases between. The CDR3 has 14 amino acids.

The chain is built from TRBV7-2 and TRBJ2-7; TRBD2 aligns across 11 bases. Germline loops: CDR1 SGHTA, CDR2 FQGNSA. J gave up 7 bases and V 3 bases, and 5 bases lay outside the gene matches. The CDR3 totals 14 residues. The CDR3, as DNA: TGTGCCAGCAGCTTTAGCGGGGGGGCCGGAGAGCAGTACTTC. This sequence encodes CASSFSGGAGEQYF.

This clonotype appeared many times. The gene calls are TRBV4-3 and TRBJ1-1, with a possible D match to TRBD1 (6 bases). The length of the CDR3 is 14 residues. Germline loops: CDR1 LGHNA, CDR2 YSLEER. V was trimmed by 5 bases and J by 5 bases, leaving 15 bases between them. CDR3 loop: CASSEGQRGTEAFF. CDR3 DNA: TGCGCCAGCAGCGAAGGACAGAGGGGGACTGAAGCTTTCTTT.

V usage is TRBV11-2 and J usage is TRBJ2-1, with D unclear. Germline V gives CDR1 SGHAT, CDR2 FQNNGV. The CDR3 length is 15 residues. Deletions cut 7 bases from V and 2 bases from J, with 15 bases between. CDR3 nucleotides: TGTGCCAGCACCAATAGCCACCGGGCCTACAATGAGCAGTTCTTC. The encoded protein is CASTNSHRAYNEQFF.

This clonotype has just a few counts. V usage is TRBV12-3 or TRBV12-4 and J usage is TRBJ2-2; TRBD2 agrees at 14 bases. Unmatched junction bases numbered 3, after V lost 3 bases and J lost 6 bases. This CDR3 region has 16 residues. CDR3 in amino acids: CASSFGTSGSAGELFF. The CDR3 bases are TGTGCCAGCAGTTTTGGGACTAGCGGGAGTGCCGGGGAGCTGTTTTTT.

Turning to this clonotype: One end of the junction fails to match germline, which may point to a read error. The V gene is TRBV9, the J gene TRBJ2-1, with TRBD2 matching over 12 bases. The CDR3 consists of 15 residues. The V gene's germline CDR1 is SGDLS and CDR2 YYNGEE. CDR3 sequence reads: CACSVSLAGGDEQFF. CDR3 sequence (DNA): TGTGCCTGCAGCGTAAGTCTAGCGGGAGGGGATGAGCAGTTCTTC.

This clonotype was counted at least ten times. V is TRBV4-3 and J is TRBJ1-5; D is ambiguous. This CDR3 comprises 14 residues. The germline V gene encodes CDR1 LGHNA and CDR2 YSLEER. The germline V and J ends were trimmed by 0 bases and 4 bases, with 7 bases remaining between them. DNA of the CDR3: TGCGCCAGCAGCCAAGATCAGACTAATCAGCCCCAGCATTTT. It yields the protein CASSQDQTNQPQHF.

The CDR3 DNA follows: TGCAGTGCTACCCATCCGACAGGGACCGATACCAAAAACATTCAGTACTTC. Its translation is CSATHPTGTDTKNIQYF. The chain couples TRBV20-1 to TRBJ2-4; 7 bases line up with TRBD1. This CDR3 has 17 amino acids. Germline loops: CDR1 DFQATT, CDR2 SNEGSKA (reference sequence). After removal of 4 bases from V and 2 bases from J, the junction contained 14 bases not matched to a gene.

This clonotype was seen repeatedly, ten times or more. The J gene is TRBJ2-1, the V gene TRBV12-3 or TRBV12-4; 10 positions match TRBD2. V was pared by 6 bases and J by 7 bases, with 6 bases of the junction left unmatched. This CDR3 has 14 residues. The CDR3 DNA reads as TGTGCCAGCAGCCTTAGCGGGGGGCAGAATGAGCAGTTCTTC. It specifies CASSLSGGQNEQFF.

This clonotype came up a few times. The CDR3 here is CASSLGGWYGYTF. The CDR3 nucleotides read TGTGCCAGCAGCTTAGGTGGCTGGTATGGCTACACCTTC. The rearrangement joins TRBV7-9 to TRBJ1-2; no reliable D call. V gave up 1 base and J gave up 5 bases, with 8 bases separating them. This CDR3 contains 13 residues. The germline CDR1 and CDR2 sequences are SEHNR and FQNEAQ (reference sequence).

This clonotype was observed a handful of times. This chain links TRBV29-1 with TRBJ1-1; weak D call: TRBD1 (5 bases). The germline gives CDR1 SQVTM, CDR2 ANQGSEA. The CDR3 length is 16 residues. V shed 3 bases and J shed 2 bases, with 19 bases lying between them. The DNA for the CDR3 is TGCAGCGTTGAGGGGGGACGGCCTTTACTAAACACTGAAGCTTTCTTT. Protein: CSVEGGRPLLNTEAFF.

As regards this clonotype: A much larger clone lies a single base off, so this may be a read error. J is TRBJ2-1 and V is TRBV13; no reliable D call. The CDR3 runs to 13 residues. Germline CDR1 is PRHDT and CDR2 is FYEKMQ (reference sequence). V shed 5 bases and J shed 3 bases, with 8 bases lying between them. CDR3 DNA: TGTGCCAGCAGCCCTACCTACTACAATGAGCAGTTCTTC. It codes for CASSPTYYNEQFF.

The table lists this clonotype with many counts. This chain links TRBV12-3 or TRBV12-4 with TRBJ1-4, with 8 bases that match TRBD1. This CDR3 spans 14 amino acids. Trimming took 6 bases from V and 10 from J; bases not matched to a gene: 10. This CDR3 reads CASRQQGDRGKLFF. CDR3 bases: TGTGCCAGCAGACAACAGGGGGATAGAGGAAAACTGTTTTTT.

This clonotype was observed a handful of times. The rearrangement joins TRBV20-1 to TRBJ2-7; D remains unclear. CDR1 is DFQATT, CDR2 SNEGSKA, per germline (reference sequence). CDR3 length equals 11 residues. V was cut by 6 bases and J by 5 bases, with 11 bases left in between. The CDR3 sequence: CSAHLVNEQYF. CDR3 DNA: TGCAGTGCGCACCTAGTGAACGAGCAGTACTTC.

This clonotype was found many times. The V and J genes are TRBV5-1 and TRBJ2-7; a possible D gene is TRBD1 (5 bases). V was clipped by 4 bases and J by 4 bases, with 18 bases between them. Germline-derived CDR1 and CDR2 are SGHRS and YFSETQ. The CDR3 extends over 15 amino acids. The CDR3 spells CASSPDWTSKYEQYF. CDR3 nucleotide sequence: TGCGCCAGCAGCCCGGATTGGACATCGAAGTACGAGCAGTACTTC.

This rearrangement joins TRBV29-1 to TRBJ1-1; D call uncertain. Germline V gene sequence: CDR1 SQVTM, CDR2 ANQGSEA. The V gene lost 3 bases and the J gene lost 3 bases, with 11 bases spanning the gap. The CDR3 runs to 13 residues. The CDR3 reads CSVEVTRDTEAFF. For the CDR3, the DNA is TGCAGCGTTGAGGTAACCCGGGACACTGAAGCTTTCTTT.

This clonotype has only a few counts. This chain links TRBV20-1 with TRBJ1-2; D uncertain. The CDR3 runs to 14 residues. Per germline, CDR1 DFQATT and CDR2 SNEGSKA (reference sequence). V lost 0 bases and J lost 4, with 12 bases in between. CDR3 sequence reads: CSARDGRNFYGYTF. The CDR3, as DNA: TGCAGTGCTAGAGATGGCAGGAACTTCTATGGCTACACCTTC.